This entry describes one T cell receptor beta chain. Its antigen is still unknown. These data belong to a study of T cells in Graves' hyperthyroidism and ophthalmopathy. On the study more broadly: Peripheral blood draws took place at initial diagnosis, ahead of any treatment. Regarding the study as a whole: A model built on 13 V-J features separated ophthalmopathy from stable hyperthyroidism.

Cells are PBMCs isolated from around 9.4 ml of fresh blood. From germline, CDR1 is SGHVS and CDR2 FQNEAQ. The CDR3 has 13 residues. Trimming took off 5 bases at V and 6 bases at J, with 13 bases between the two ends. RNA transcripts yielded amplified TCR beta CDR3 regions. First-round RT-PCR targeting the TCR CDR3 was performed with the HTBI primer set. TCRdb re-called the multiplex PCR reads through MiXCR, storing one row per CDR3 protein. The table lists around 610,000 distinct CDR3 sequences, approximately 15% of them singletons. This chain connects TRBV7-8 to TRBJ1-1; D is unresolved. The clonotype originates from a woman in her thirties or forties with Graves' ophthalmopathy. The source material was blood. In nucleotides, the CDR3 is TGTGCCAGCAGCCTTATGGAGATCCCTGAAGCTTTCTTT. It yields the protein CASSLMEIPEAFF.